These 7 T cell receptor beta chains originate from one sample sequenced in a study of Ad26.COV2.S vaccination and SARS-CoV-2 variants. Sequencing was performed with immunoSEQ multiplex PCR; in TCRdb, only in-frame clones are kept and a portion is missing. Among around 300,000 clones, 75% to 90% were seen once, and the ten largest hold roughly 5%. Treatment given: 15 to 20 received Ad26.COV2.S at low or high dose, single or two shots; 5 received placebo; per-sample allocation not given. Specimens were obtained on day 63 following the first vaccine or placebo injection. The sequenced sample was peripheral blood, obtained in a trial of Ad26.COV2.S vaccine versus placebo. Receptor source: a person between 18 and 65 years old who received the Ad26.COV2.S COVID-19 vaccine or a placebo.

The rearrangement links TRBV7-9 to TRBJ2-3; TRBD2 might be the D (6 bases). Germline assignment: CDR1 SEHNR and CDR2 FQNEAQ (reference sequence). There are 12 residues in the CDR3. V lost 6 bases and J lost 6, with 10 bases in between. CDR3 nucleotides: TGTGCCAGCAGTTGGGACTTGGATACGCAGTATTTT. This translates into CASSWDLDTQYF.

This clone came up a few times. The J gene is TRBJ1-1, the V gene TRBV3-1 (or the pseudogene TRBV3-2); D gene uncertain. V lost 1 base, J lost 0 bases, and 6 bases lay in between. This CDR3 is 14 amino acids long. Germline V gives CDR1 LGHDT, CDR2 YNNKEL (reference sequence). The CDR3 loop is CASSQVTVNTEAFF. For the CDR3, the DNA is TGTGCCAGCAGCCAAGTAACGGTGAACACTGAAGCTTTCTTT.

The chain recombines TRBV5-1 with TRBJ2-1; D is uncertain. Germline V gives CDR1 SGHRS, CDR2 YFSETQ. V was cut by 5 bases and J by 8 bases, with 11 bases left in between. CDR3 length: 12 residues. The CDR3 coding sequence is TGCGCCAGCAGGTACGTGACCCATGAGCAGTTCTTC. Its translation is CASRYVTHEQFF.

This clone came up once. The CDR3 spells CASSPQVQGREQFF. CDR3 in DNA: TGTGCCAGCAGCCCTCAAGTACAGGGCCGGGAGCAGTTCTTC. This chain connects TRBV3-1 (or the pseudogene TRBV3-2) to TRBJ2-1, with D possibly TRBD1 on 6 matching bases. V shed 4 bases and J shed 10 bases, with 17 bases lying between them. CDR3 length: 14 amino acids. CDR1 and CDR2 from the germline V gene are LGHDT and YNNKEL (reference sequence).

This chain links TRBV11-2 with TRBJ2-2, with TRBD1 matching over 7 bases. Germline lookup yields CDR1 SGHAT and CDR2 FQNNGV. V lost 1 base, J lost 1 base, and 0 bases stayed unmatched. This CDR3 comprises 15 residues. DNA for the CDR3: TGTGCCAGCAGCTTAGGGACAGGGAACACCGGGGAGCTGTTTTTT. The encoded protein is CASSLGTGNTGELFF.

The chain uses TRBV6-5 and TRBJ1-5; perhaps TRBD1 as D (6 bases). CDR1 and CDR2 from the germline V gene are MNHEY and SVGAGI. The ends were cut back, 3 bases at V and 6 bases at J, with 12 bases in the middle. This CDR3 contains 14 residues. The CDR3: CASSYRTGSQPQHF. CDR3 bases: TGTGCCAGCAGTTATCGCACAGGGAGTCAGCCCCAGCATTTT.

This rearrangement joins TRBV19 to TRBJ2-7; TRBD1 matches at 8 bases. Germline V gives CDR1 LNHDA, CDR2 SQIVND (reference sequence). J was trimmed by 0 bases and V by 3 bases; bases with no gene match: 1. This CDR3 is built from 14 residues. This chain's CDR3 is CASSMDRASYEQYF. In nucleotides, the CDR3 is TGTGCCAGTAGTATGGACAGGGCCTCCTACGAGCAGTACTTC.